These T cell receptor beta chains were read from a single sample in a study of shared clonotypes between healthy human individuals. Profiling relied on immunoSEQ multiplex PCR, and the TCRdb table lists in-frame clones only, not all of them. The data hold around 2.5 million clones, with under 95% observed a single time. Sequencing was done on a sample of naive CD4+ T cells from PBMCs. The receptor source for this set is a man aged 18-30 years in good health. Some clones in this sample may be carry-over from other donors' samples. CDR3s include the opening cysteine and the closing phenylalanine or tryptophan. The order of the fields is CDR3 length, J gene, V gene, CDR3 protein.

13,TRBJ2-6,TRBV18,CASSPRRANVLTF
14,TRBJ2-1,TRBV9,CASSVSSGSDEQFF
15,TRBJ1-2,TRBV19,CASSITVLGTYGYTF
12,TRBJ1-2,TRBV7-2,CASSLYRDGYTF
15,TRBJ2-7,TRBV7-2,CASSLTSGITYEQYF
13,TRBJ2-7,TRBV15,CATSREKPYEQYF
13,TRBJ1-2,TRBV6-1,CASREQGSGGYTF
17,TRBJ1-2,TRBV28,CASRTSWARVLNYGYTF
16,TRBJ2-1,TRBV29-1,CSVNPRLRTDYNEQFF
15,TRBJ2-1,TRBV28,CASSLYGLAGDEQFF
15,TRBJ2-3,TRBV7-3,CASSDLGQSTDTQYF
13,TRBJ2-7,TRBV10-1,CASSGVGSYEQYF
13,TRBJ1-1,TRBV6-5,CATRQILNTEAFF
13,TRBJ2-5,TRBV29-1,CSVDNLGQETQYF
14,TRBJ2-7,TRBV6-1,CASSARQGLGEQYF
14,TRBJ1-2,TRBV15,CATSRGDREGGYTF
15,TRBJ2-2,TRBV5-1,CASSLARVDTGELFF
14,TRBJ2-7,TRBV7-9,CASSTGTGRYEQYF
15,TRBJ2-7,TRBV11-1,CASRSGLAGNYEQYF
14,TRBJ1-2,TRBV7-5,CASSFPFGSYGYTF
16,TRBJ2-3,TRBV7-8,CASSVGSGVRTDTQYF
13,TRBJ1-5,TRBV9,CASSYQAGQPQHF
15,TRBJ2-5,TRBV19,CASSIGHAYQETQYF